These 26 T cell receptor beta chains were sequenced from one sample in a study of blood T cell repertoires in COVID-19. Sequencing was performed with immunoSEQ multiplex PCR; in TCRdb, only in-frame clones are kept and a portion is missing. In the table there are 90,000 to 150,000 clones, approximately 90% of which are singletons. The sample comprised peripheral blood. Every receptor here comes from a human donor in a cohort sampled during active COVID-19.

The V call is TRBV5-1, the J call TRBJ1-1; 8 bases fit TRBD1. Per the germline V gene, CDR1 is SGHRS and CDR2 is YFSETQ. The junction had 12 bases not matched to a gene; V was cut back by 4 bases and J by 7 bases. The CDR3 consists of 15 residues. The CDR3 protein is CASSVETGVFGEAFF. In DNA, the CDR3 is TGCGCCAGCAGCGTAGAGACAGGGGTATTCGGTGAAGCTTTCTTT.

The rearrangement joins TRBV6-5 to TRBJ2-6; 7 bases fit TRBD1. J gave up 2 bases and V 6 bases, and 4 bases lay outside the gene matches. Germline assignment: CDR1 MNHEY and CDR2 SVGAGI. The CDR3 sequence is 15 residues long. Here the CDR3 reads CASRPTGAGANVLTF. CDR3 nucleotide sequence: TGTGCCAGCAGACCTACAGGGGCTGGGGCCAACGTCCTGACTTTC.

CDR3 nucleotide sequence: TGTGCCAGCAGCTTGTACGGGCTCAGGGCGGGAAACACCATATATTTT. Translation: CASSLYGLRAGNTIYF. The chain employs TRBV5-6 and TRBJ1-3, with D maybe TRBD1 (5 bases). The CDR3 has 16 residues. V was pared by 1 base and J by 4 bases, with 15 bases between. Germline CDR1 reads SGHDT; CDR2 reads YYEEEE.

V gene TRBV6-1 combines with J gene TRBJ2-5; TRBD1 agrees at 10 bases. The CDR3 covers 15 residues. Germline assignment: CDR1 MNHNS and CDR2 SASEGT. J lost 7 bases, V lost 3 bases, and 8 bases had no gene match. The CDR3 sequence is CASSDPGTGVGTQYF. DNA for the CDR3: TGTGCCAGCAGTGACCCCGGGACAGGGGTTGGGACCCAGTACTTC.

The genes are TRBV27 and TRBJ2-3; TRBD2 matches at 8 bases. In germline, CDR1 is MNHEY, CDR2 SMNVEV (reference sequence). The trim removed 5 bases at V and 5 bases at J, leaving 6 bases unmatched. The CDR3 contains 14 residues. CDR3 residues: CASSMGLAGDTQYF. CDR3 in DNA: TGTGCCAGCAGTATGGGGCTAGCGGGAGATACGCAGTATTTT.

This clone came up once. This rearrangement joins TRBV18 to TRBJ2-1; 14 bases align to TRBD2. Germline V gives CDR1 KGHSH, CDR2 LQKENI. Trimming at V came to 7 bases and at J to 6 bases, leaving 5 bases not matched to a gene. This CDR3 comprises 15 residues. The CDR3 spells CASCSGTSGSNEQFF. Here the CDR3 DNA reads TGTGCCAGCTGTTCCGGGACTAGCGGGAGCAATGAGCAGTTCTTC.

The rearrangement links TRBV3-1 (or the pseudogene TRBV3-2) to TRBJ2-1, with D possibly being TRBD2 (6 bases). The CDR3 contains 15 residues. V was clipped by 2 bases and J by 5 bases, with 13 bases between them. Germline V CDR1 and CDR2: LGHDT, YNNKEL (reference sequence). CDR3 region: CASSQRLDKNNEQFF. In nucleotides, the CDR3 is TGTGCCAGCAGCCAACGACTAGATAAGAACAATGAGCAGTTCTTC.

The CDR3 sequence: CAWSKGGPYEQYF. The CDR3 nucleotides are TGTGCCTGGAGTAAAGGGGGCCCCTACGAGCAGTACTTC. The chain recombines TRBV30 with TRBJ2-7; 7 bases line up with TRBD1. The CDR3 consists of 13 residues. V gave up 2 bases and J gave up 2 bases; unmatched junction bases: 3. Germline assignment: CDR1 GTSNPN and CDR2 SVGIG (reference sequence).

The chain couples TRBV5-1 to TRBJ1-1, with TRBD1 as a possible D gene (5 bases). Trimming removed 4 bases from V and 3 bases from J, with 19 bases in between. The CDR3 length is 16 residues. From germline, CDR1 is SGHRS and CDR2 YFSETQ. CDR3 bases: TGCGCCAGCAGCCAACACGCCGACAGACGACACACTGAAGCTTTCTTT. Translated, it gives CASSQHADRRHTEAFF. Drawing the rest from reference TRBV5-1 and TRBJ1-1, the complete variable domain is KAGVTQTPRYLIKTRGQQVTLSCSPISGHRSVSWYQQTPGQGLQFLFEYFSETQRNKGNFPGRFSGRQFSNSRSEMNVSTLELGDSALYLCASSQHADRRHTEAFFGQGTRLTVV.

The rearrangement links TRBV2 to TRBJ2-5; 10 nucleotides match TRBD1. The J segment lost 2 bases and the V segment lost 7 bases, leaving 13 bases of the junction unmatched. Germline lookup yields CDR1 SNHLY and CDR2 FYNNEI. The CDR3 has 17 residues. In DNA form, the CDR3 reads TGTGCCAGCAAGCCGGGACAGGGGACACCTAGGCAAGAGACCCAGTACTTC. Its translation is CASKPGQGTPRQETQYF.

The chain uses TRBV3-1 (or the pseudogene TRBV3-2) and TRBJ1-2; D possibly corresponds to TRBD1 (6 bases). Trimming removed 4 bases at V and 0 bases at J, with 18 bases between. This CDR3 is built from 17 residues. Germline loops: CDR1 LGHDT, CDR2 YNNKEL (reference sequence). The CDR3 region is CASSPRGGAESNYGYTF. In DNA, the CDR3 is TGTGCCAGCAGCCCTCGGGGGGGGGCTGAATCTAACTATGGCTACACCTTC.

Only one count was recorded for this clone. V usage is TRBV18 and J usage is TRBJ1-4; 9 bases match TRBD1. Per germline, CDR1 KGHSH and CDR2 LQKENI. The V and J ends lost 3 bases and 7 bases, in that order; junction bases with no gene match: 6. The CDR3 has 15 residues. CDR3 bases: TGTGCCAGCTCACCGGACAGGGGAATGGGTGAAAAACTGTTTTTT. Translation: CASSPDRGMGEKLFF.

The chain uses TRBV29-1 and TRBJ2-7; D is unclear. V was shortened by 5 bases and J by 4 bases, with 6 bases between the two germline ends. Germline CDR1 SQVTM, CDR2 ANQGSEA. This CDR3 has 10 residues. The CDR3 DNA reads TGCAGCGTTTTGGAGTACGAGCAGTACTTC. Translation gives CSVLEYEQYF.

This rearrangement joins TRBV18 to TRBJ2-2, with D possibly TRBD1 on 6 matching bases. Germline V lookup: CDR1 KGHSH, CDR2 LQKENI. CDR3 length equals 15 residues. V shed 3 bases and J shed 4 bases, with 12 bases lying between them. The CDR3 DNA sequence: TGTGCCAGCTCACCCCCAGGGGTCCCCACCGGGGAGCTGTTTTTT. Translation gives CASSPPGVPTGELFF.

CDR3 bases: TGTGCCAGCAGCCCTACAGGCGGGGCTAGCACAGATACGCAGTATTTT. This sequence encodes CASSPTGGASTDTQYF. J is TRBJ2-3 and V is TRBV7-3, with D possibly being TRBD2 (6 bases). V was cut by 5 bases and J by 0 bases, with 15 bases left in between. The CDR3 is 16 residues long. Per germline, CDR1 SGHTA and CDR2 FQGTGA.

This clone was detected a few times. The chain has TRBV5-8 and TRBJ2-7, with 8 bases lining up with TRBD1. CDR3 length equals 15 residues. V lost 3 bases, J lost 5 bases, and 10 bases stayed unmatched. CDR1 and CDR2 from the germline V gene are SGHTS and YDEGEE. The CDR3 nucleotides are TGTGCCAGCAGCTCGAGAGGACAGGGTCGGAACGAGCAGTACTTC. Encoded protein: CASSSRGQGRNEQYF.

This clone was found once. The chain uses TRBV28 and TRBJ2-7, with no clear D. This CDR3 is built from 11 residues. Trimming removed 3 bases from V and 4 bases from J, with 4 bases in between. CDR1 is MDHEN, CDR2 SYDVKM, per germline. The CDR3 reads CASSFEYEQYF. The CDR3 nucleotides are TGTGCCAGCAGTTTTGAGTACGAGCAGTACTTC.

The chain carries TRBV10-1 and TRBJ2-1; 15 positions agree with TRBD2. The germline V gene has CDR1 WNHNN and CDR2 SYGVQD (reference sequence). The V segment lost 5 bases and the J segment 7 bases; nucleotides outside the gene matches: 3. CDR3 size: 15 residues. The chain's CDR3 is CASSRGTSGRNEQFF. The CDR3 nucleotides read TGCGCCAGCAGTAGGGGGACTAGCGGGAGGAATGAGCAGTTCTTC.

The chain uses TRBV18 and TRBJ2-7; 9 bases agree with TRBD2. J was trimmed by 3 bases and V by 6 bases; bases with no gene match: 9. Germline CDR1 reads KGHSH; CDR2 reads LQKENI. The CDR3 covers 15 residues. Here the CDR3 DNA reads TGTGCCAGCTCGAGGCAGGTAGCGGGGGACTACGAGCAGTACTTC. This codes for CASSRQVAGDYEQYF.

The CDR3 nucleotides are TGTGCCAGTACCAAATGGGGCGACGGCACCGGGGAGCTGTTTTTT. As protein: CASTKWGDGTGELFF. This rearrangement joins TRBV19 to TRBJ2-2, with D perhaps TRBD1 (5 bases). Germline V CDR1 and CDR2: LNHDA, SQIVND (reference sequence). Trimming removed 7 bases from V and 4 bases from J, with 16 bases in between. The CDR3 extends over 15 amino acids.

The chain joins TRBV5-1 to TRBJ2-5; D might be TRBD1 (6 bases). Trimming left V 0 bases short and J 4 bases short, with 10 bases between. The CDR3 totals 14 residues. Germline V CDR1 and CDR2: SGHRS, YFSETQ. DNA of the CDR3: TGCGCCAGCAGCTTGGGACAGGCGGGAGAGACCCAGTACTTC. It codes for CASSLGQAGETQYF.

The rearrangement links TRBV12-3 or TRBV12-4 to TRBJ2-5; unclear D gene. V dropped 5 bases and J dropped 4 bases, with 8 bases sitting between them. The length of the CDR3 is 12 residues. For the CDR3, the DNA is TGTGCCAGCAGTCCGTCCCGAGAGACCCAGTACTTC. It is translated as CASSPSRETQYF.

This chain connects TRBV19 to TRBJ2-2, with 7 bases that match TRBD2. The CDR3 length is 16 residues. Per germline, CDR1 LNHDA and CDR2 SQIVND (reference sequence). V was pared by 6 bases and J by 3 bases, with 10 bases of the junction left unmatched. The CDR3 reads CASRSGLPSYTGELFF. CDR3 DNA: TGTGCCAGTAGATCGGGACTACCGAGCTACACCGGGGAGCTGTTTTTT.

The chain uses TRBV5-1 and TRBJ1-2; the D gene is possibly TRBD1 (5 bases). Trimming removed 0 bases from V and 4 bases from J, with 13 bases in between. This CDR3 is 15 amino acids long. Germline V gene sequence: CDR1 SGHRS, CDR2 YFSETQ. CDR3 nucleotide sequence: TGCGCCAGCAGCTTGGAGGAGGGGCGTTTCTATGGCTACACCTTC. Amino acids: CASSLEEGRFYGYTF.

V gene TRBV20-1 combines with J gene TRBJ2-2, with 9 bases fitting TRBD2. Germline lookup yields CDR1 DFQATT and CDR2 SNEGSKA (reference sequence). This CDR3 has 16 amino acids. Trimming took 3 bases from V and 5 from J; bases not matched to a gene: 10. CDR3 residues: CSASRASLAGTGELFF. CDR3 nucleotides: TGCAGTGCTAGTAGGGCTTCGCTAGCGGGGACCGGGGAGCTGTTTTTT.

This clone has just a few counts. This chain uses TRBV20-1 with TRBJ2-5, with 9 bases identical to TRBD1. The CDR3 totals 16 residues. The junction had 13 bases not matched to a gene; V was cut back by 3 bases and J by 5 bases. From germline, CDR1 is DFQATT and CDR2 SNEGSKA (reference sequence). The CDR3: CSASSPRQGGVETQYF. The CDR3 DNA follows: TGCAGTGCTAGTTCCCCCCGACAGGGGGGAGTCGAGACCCAGTACTTC.